The entry that follows covers one TCR beta chain sequence. This record belongs to a study of blood T cell repertoires in COVID-19. Using immunoSEQ multiplex PCR, the repertoire was profiled, and TCRdb retains in-frame clones only, with some absent. The sample consists of 65,000 to 85,000 clones, around 88% of them appearing once. This receptor was identified in a man in his fifties or sixties with active COVID-19. The specimen sequenced was peripheral blood.

The CDR3 region is CASRSRSAGLGREQYF. The CDR3 nucleotides are TGTGCCAGCAGATCTAGGTCGGCAGGGCTGGGTAGGGAGCAGTACTTC. The chain recombines TRBV27 with TRBJ2-7; D is possibly TRBD1 (5 bases). In germline, CDR1 is MNHEY, CDR2 SMNVEV (reference sequence). CDR3 size: 16 residues. Trimming took 6 bases from V and 7 from J, leaving 25 bases between them.